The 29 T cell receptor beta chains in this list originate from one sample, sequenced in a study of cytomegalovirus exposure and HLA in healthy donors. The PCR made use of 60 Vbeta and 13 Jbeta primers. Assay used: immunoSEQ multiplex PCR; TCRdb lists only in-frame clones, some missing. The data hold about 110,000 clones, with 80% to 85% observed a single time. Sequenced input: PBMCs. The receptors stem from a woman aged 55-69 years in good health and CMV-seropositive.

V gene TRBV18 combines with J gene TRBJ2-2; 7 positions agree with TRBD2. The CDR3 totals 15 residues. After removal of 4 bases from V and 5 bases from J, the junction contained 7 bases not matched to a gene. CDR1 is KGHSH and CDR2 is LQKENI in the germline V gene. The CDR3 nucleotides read TGTGCCAGCTCACTTCGGACTAGAGAGACCGGGGAGCTGTTTTTT. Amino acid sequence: CASSLRTRETGELFF.

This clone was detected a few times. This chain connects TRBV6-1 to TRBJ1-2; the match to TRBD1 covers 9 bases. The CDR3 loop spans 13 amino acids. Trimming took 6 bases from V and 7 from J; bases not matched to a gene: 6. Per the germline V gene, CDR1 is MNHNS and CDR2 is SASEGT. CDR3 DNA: TGTGCCAGCAGGGCTGACAGGGGGTTTGGCTACACCTTC. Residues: CASRADRGFGYTF.

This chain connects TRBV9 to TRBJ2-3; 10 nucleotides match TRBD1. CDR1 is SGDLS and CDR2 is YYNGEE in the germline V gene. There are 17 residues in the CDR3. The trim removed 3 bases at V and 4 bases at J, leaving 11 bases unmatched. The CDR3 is CASSAYDRGLRADTQYF. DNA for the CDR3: TGTGCCAGCAGCGCTTACGACAGGGGGCTTAGGGCAGATACGCAGTATTTT.

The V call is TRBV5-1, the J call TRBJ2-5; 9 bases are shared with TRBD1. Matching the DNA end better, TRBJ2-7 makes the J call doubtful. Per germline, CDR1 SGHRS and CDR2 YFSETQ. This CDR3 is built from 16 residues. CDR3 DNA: TGCGCCAGCAGCCAAGGGACAGGGCAAAACCCCTACGAGCAGTACTTC. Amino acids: CASSQGTGQNPYEQYF.

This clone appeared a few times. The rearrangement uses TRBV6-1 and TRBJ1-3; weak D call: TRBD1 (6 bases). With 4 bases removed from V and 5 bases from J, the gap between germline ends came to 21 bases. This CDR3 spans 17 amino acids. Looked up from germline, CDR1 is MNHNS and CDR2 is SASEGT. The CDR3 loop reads CASSALAGAAIRNTIYF. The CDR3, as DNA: TGTGCCAGCAGTGCACTGGCAGGGGCCGCGATAAGAAACACCATATATTTT.

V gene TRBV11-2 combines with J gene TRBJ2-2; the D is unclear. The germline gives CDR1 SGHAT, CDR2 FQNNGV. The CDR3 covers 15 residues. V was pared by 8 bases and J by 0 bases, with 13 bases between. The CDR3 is CASRFQRSNTGELFF. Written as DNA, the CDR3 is TGTGCCAGCCGTTTTCAGCGCTCGAACACCGGGGAGCTGTTTTTT.

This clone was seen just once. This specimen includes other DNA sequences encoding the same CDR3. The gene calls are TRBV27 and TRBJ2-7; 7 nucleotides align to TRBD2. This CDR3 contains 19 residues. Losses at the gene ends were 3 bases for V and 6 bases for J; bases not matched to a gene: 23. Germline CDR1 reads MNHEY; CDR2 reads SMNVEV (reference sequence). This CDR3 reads CASSLEGEGPRVTYGEQYF. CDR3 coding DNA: TGTGCCAGCAGTTTGGAAGGGGAGGGACCAAGGGTTACTTATGGCGAGCAGTACTTC.

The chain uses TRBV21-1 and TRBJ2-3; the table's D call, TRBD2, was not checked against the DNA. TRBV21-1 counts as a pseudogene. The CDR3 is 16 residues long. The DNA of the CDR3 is TGTGCCAGCAGCAAATCGCTAGGCGGTAGCACAGATACGCAGTATTTT. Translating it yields CASSKSLGGSTDTQYF.

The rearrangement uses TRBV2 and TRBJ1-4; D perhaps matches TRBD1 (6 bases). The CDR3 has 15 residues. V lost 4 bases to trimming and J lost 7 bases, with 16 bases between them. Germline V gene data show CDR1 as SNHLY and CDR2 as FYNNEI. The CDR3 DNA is TGTGCCAGCAGTGGTGGGGGGGCCCTTACTGAAAAACTGTTTTTT. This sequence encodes CASSGGGALTEKLFF.

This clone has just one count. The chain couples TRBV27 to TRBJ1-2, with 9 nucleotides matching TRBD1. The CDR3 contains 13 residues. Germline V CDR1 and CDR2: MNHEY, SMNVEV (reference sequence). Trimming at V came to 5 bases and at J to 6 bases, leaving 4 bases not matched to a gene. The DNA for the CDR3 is TGTGCCAGCAGTCACAGGGGGCTCGATGGCTACACCTTC. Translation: CASSHRGLDGYTF.

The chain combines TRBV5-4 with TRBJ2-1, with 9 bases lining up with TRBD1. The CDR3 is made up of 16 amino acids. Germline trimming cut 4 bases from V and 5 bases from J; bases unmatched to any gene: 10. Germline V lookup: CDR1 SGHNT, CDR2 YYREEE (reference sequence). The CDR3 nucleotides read TGTGCCAGCAGCCCTCCGCCCGGACAGGGGAACAATGAGCAGTTCTTC. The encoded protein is CASSPPPGQGNNEQFF.

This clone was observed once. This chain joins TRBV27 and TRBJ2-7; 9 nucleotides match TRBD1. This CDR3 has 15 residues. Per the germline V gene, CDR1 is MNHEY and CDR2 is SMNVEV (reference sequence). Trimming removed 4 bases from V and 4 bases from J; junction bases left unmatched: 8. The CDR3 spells CASSSWTGVRYEQYF. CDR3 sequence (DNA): TGTGCCAGCAGTTCGTGGACAGGGGTGCGTTACGAGCAGTACTTC.

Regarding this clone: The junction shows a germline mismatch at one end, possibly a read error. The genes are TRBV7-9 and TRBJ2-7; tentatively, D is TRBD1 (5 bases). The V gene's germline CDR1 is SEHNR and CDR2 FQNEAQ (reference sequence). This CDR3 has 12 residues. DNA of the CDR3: TGTTCCAGCAGCTTAGGGGCTTACGAGCAGTACTTC. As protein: CSSSLGAYEQYF.

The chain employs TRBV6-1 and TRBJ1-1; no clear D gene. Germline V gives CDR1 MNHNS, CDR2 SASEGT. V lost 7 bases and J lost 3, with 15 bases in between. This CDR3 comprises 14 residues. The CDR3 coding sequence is TGTGCCAGCACTCGCGCGGGATTGGACACTGAAGCTTTCTTT. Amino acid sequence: CASTRAGLDTEAFF.

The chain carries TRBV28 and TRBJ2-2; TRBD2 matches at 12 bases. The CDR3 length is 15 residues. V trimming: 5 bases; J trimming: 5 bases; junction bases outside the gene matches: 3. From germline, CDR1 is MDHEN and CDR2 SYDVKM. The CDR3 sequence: CASSTLAGGTGELFF. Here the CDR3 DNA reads TGTGCCAGCAGTACACTAGCGGGAGGAACCGGGGAGCTGTTTTTT. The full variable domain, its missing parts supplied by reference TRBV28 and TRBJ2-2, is DVKVTQSSRYLVKRTGEKVFLECVQDMDHENMFWYRQDPGLGLRLIYFSYDVKMKEKGDIPEGYSVSREKKERFSLILESASTNQTSMYLCASSTLAGGTGELFFGEGSRLTVL.

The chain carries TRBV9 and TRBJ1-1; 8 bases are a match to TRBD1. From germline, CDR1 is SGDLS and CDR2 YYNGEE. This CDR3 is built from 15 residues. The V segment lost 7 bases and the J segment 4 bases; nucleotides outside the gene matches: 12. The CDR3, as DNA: TGTGCCAGCGGACGGGGACAGGTAGACGGCACTGAAGCTTTCTTT. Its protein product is CASGRGQVDGTEAFF.

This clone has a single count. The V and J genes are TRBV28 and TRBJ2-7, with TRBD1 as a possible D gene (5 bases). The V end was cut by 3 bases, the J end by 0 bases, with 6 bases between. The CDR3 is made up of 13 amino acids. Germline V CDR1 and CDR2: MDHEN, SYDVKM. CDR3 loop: CASSFGHSYEQYF. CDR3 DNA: TGTGCCAGCAGTTTCGGACACTCCTACGAGCAGTACTTC. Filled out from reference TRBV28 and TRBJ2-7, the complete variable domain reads DVKVTQSSRYLVKRTGEKVFLECVQDMDHENMFWYRQDPGLGLRLIYFSYDVKMKEKGDIPEGYSVSREKKERFSLILESASTNQTSMYLCASSFGHSYEQYFGPGTRLTVT.

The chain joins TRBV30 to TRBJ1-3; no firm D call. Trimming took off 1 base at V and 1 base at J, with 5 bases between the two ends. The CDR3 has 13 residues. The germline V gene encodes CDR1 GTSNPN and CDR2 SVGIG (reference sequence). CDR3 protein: CAWSAGSGNTIYF. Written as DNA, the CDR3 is TGTGCCTGGAGTGCGGGTTCTGGAAACACCATATATTTT.

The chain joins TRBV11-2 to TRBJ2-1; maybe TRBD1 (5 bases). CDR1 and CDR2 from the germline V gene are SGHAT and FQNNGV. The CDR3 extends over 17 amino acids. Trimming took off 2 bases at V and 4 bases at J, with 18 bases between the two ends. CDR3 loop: CASSLLSLGALYNEQFF. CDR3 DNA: TGTGCCAGCAGCTTACTTTCCCTAGGGGCACTTTACAATGAGCAGTTCTTC.

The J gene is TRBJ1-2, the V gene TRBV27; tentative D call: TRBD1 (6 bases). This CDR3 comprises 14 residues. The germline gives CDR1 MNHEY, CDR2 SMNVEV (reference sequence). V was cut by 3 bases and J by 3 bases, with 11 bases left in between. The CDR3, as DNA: TGTGCCAGCAGTTTCAGGGACACCGACTATGGCTACACCTTC. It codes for CASSFRDTDYGYTF.

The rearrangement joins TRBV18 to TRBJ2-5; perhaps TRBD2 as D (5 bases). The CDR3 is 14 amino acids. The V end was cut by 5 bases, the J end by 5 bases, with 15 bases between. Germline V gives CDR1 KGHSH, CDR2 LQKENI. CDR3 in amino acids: CASSSLDGGETQYF. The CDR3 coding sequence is TGTGCCAGCTCATCGCTCGACGGAGGCGAGACCCAGTACTTC.

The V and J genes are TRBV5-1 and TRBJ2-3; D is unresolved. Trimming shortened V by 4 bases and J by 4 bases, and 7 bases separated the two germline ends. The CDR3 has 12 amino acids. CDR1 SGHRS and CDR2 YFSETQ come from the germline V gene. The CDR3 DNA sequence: TGCGCCAGCAGCCCGGGTTCAGATACGCAGTATTTT. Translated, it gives CASSPGSDTQYF.

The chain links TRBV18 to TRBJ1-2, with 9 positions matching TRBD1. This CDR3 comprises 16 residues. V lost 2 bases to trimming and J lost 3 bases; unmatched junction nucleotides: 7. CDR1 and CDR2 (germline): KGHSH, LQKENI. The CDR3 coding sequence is TGTGCCAGCTCACCATTCGAGGGACAGGGCGACTATGGCTACACCTTC. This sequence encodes CASSPFEGQGDYGYTF.

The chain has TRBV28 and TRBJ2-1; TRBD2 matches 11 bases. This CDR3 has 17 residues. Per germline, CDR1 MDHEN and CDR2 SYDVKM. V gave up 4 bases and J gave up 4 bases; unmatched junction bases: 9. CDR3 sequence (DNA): TGTGCCAGCAGTTCAACGGCGGGACTAGCGGCATACAATGAGCAGTTCTTC. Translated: CASSSTAGLAAYNEQFF. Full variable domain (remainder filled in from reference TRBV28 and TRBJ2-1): DVKVTQSSRYLVKRTGEKVFLECVQDMDHENMFWYRQDPGLGLRLIYFSYDVKMKEKGDIPEGYSVSREKKERFSLILESASTNQTSMYLCASSSTAGLAAYNEQFFGPGTRLTVL.

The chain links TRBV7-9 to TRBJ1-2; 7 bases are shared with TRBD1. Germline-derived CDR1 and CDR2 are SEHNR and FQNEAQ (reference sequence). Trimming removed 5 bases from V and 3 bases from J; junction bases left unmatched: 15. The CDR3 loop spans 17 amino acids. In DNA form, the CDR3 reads TGTGCCAGCAGCCCTGAGGGGGCAGGTAGGGAGTACTATGGCTACACCTTC. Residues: CASSPEGAGREYYGYTF. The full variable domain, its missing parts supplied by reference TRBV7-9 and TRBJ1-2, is DTGVSQNPRHKITKRGQNVTFRCDPISEHNRLYWYRQTLGQGPEFLTYFQNEAQLEKSRLLSDRFSAERPKGSFSTLEIQRTEQGDSAMYLCASSPEGAGREYYGYTFGSGTRLTVV.

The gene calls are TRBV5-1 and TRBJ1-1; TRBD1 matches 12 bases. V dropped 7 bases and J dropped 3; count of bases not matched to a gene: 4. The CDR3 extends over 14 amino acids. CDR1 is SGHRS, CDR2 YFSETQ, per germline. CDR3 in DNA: TGCGCCAGCGGGACAGGGGGCGCGGACACTGAAGCTTTCTTT. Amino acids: CASGTGGADTEAFF.

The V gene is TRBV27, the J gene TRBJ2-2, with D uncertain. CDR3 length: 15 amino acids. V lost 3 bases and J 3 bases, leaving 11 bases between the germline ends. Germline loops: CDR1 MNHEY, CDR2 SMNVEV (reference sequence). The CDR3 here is CASSFHTVDTGELFF. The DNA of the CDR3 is TGTGCCAGCAGTTTTCATACAGTGGACACCGGGGAGCTGTTTTTT.

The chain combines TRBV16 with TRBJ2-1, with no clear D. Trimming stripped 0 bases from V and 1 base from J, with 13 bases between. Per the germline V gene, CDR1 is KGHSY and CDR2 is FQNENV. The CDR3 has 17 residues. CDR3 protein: CASSQSVATPSYNEQFF. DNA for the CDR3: TGTGCCAGCAGCCAATCGGTGGCCACGCCATCCTACAATGAGCAGTTCTTC.

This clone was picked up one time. The CDR3 DNA reads TGCGCCAGCAGCTCAGATACAAGAAACACTGAAGCTTTCTTT. This gives the protein CASSSDTRNTEAFF. The V call is TRBV5-1, the J call TRBJ1-1, with D uncertain. In germline, CDR1 is SGHRS, CDR2 YFSETQ. Trimming shortened V by 3 bases and J by 2 bases, and 11 bases separated the two germline ends. The CDR3 is 14 amino acids.